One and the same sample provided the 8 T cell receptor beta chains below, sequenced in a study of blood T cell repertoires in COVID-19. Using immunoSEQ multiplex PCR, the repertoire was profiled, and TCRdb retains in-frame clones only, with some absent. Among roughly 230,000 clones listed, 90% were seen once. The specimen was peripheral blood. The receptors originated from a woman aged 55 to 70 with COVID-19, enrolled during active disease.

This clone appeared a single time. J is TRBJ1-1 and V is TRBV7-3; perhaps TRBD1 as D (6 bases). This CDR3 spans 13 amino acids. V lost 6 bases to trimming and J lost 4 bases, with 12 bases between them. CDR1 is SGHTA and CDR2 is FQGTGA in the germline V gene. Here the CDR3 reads CASSRSGATEAFF. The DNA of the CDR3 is TGTGCCAGCAGTAGATCAGGGGCCACTGAAGCTTTCTTT.

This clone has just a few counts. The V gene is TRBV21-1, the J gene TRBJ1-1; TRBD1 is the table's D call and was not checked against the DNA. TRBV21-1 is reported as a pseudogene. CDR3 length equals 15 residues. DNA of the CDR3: TGTGCCAGCAGCAACCCGGGACACCCGAACACTGAAGCTTTCTTT. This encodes CASSNPGHPNTEAFF.

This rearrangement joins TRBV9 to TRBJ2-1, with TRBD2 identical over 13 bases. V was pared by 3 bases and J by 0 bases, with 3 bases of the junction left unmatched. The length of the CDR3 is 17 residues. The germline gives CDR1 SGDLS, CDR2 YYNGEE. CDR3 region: CASSGRLAGGSYNEQFF. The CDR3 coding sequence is TGTGCCAGCAGCGGAAGACTAGCGGGGGGCTCCTACAATGAGCAGTTCTTC. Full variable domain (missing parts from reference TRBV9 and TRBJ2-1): DSGVTQTPKHLITATGQRVTLRCSPRSGDLSVYWYQQSLDQGLQFLIQYYNGEERAKGNILERFSAQQFPDLHSELNLSSLELGDSALYFCASSGRLAGGSYNEQFFGPGTRLTVL.

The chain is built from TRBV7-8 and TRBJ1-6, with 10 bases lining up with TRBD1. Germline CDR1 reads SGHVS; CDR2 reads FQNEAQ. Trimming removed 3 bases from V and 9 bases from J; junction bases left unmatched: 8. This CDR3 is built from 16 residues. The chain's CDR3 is CASSFKRDRGFSPLHF. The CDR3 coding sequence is TGTGCCAGCAGCTTTAAACGGGACAGGGGCTTTTCACCCCTCCACTTT.

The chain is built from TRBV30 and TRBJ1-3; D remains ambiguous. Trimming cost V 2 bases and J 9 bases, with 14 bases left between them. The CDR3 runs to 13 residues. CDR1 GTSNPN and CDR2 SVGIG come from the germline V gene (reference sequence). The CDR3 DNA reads TGTGCCTGGAGTCCCCGTAGGAGCGGCACCATATATTTT. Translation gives CAWSPRRSGTIYF.

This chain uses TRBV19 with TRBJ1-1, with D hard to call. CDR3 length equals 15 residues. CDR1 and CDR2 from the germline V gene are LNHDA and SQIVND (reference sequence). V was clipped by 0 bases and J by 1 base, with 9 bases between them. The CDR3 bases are TGTGCCAGTAGTATAGATGCGGGTCGGAACACTGAAGCTTTCTTT. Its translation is CASSIDAGRNTEAFF.

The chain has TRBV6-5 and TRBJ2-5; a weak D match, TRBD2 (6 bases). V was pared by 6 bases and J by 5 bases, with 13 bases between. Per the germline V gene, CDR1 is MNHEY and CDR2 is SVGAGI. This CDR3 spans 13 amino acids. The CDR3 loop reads CASSREGRETQYF. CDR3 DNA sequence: TGTGCCAGCAGCAGAGAGGGGAGGGAGACCCAGTACTTC.

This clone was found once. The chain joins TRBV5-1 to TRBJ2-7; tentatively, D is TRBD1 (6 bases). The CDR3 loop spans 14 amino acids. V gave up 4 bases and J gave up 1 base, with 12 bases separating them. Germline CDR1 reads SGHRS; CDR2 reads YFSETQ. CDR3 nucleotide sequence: TGCGCCAGCAGCCCAGGGACATCATCCTACGAGCAGTACTTC. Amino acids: CASSPGTSSYEQYF.